These T cell receptor beta chains were read from a single sample in a study of breast tumors, draining lymph nodes, adjacent tissues. TCRdb fed the multiplex PCR reads into MiXCR, producing one record per CDR3 protein. The top ten clones hold roughly 1.1% of a sample with 250,000 or so distinct CDR3 sequences, roughly 31% of them seen once. The sample was axillary lymph node tissue. The source of these receptors is a female donor with breast cancer. Some clones in this sample may be carry-over from other donors' samples. The CDR3 runs from the conserved cysteine through the conserved F or W. Fields, in order: D gene, J gene, clone size, V gene, CDR3 protein, CDR3 DNA. The D gene is left open where the match is weak. Where a row states a size, it is once, few, many or the class of an expanded clone; other rows omit it.

d_call: .; j_call: TRBJ2-7; clone_size: few; v_call: TRBV28; cdr3_aa: CASGWGGAYKQYF; cdr3_nt: TGTGCCAGCGGCTGGGGGGGGGCATACAAGCAGTACTTC
d_call: .; j_call: TRBJ2-2; clone_size: many; v_call: TRBV19; cdr3_aa: CASSMGGQNTGELFF; cdr3_nt: TGTGCCAGTAGTATGGGGGGACAGAACACCGGGGAGCTGTTTTTT
d_call: TRBD2; j_call: TRBJ2-7; clone_size: many; v_call: TRBV20-1; cdr3_aa: CSATVLAPTYEQYF; cdr3_nt: TGCAGTGCTACAGTACTAGCGCCTACCTACGAGCAGTACTTC
d_call: TRBD1; j_call: TRBJ2-7; clone_size: .; v_call: TRBV7-2; cdr3_aa: CASSLFSQGLDEQSF; cdr3_nt: TGTGCCAGCAGCCTATTTTCACAGGGGCTGGACGAGCAGTCCTTC
d_call: .; j_call: TRBJ1-3; clone_size: .; v_call: TRBV19; cdr3_aa: CASSMHRTAGSGNTIYF; cdr3_nt: TGTGCCAGTAGTATGCATCGGACGGCAGGCTCTGGAAACACCATATATTTT
d_call: TRBD1; j_call: TRBJ2-7; clone_size: .; v_call: TRBV20-1; cdr3_aa: CSAPGQGGSEAEQYF; cdr3_nt: TGCAGTGCCCCGGGACAGGGGGGGTCCGAGGCCGAGCAGTACTTC
d_call: TRBD2; j_call: TRBJ2-7; clone_size: .; v_call: TRBV20-1; cdr3_aa: CSAREASGRAGYEQYF; cdr3_nt: TGCAGTGCTAGAGAGGCTAGCGGGAGGGCCGGCTACGAGCAGTACTTC
d_call: .; j_call: TRBJ2-1; clone_size: few; v_call: TRBV6-1; cdr3_aa: CASSDGYYNEQFF; cdr3_nt: TGTGCCAGCAGTGATGGCTACTACAATGAGCAGTTCTTC
d_call: .; j_call: TRBJ2-5; clone_size: many; v_call: TRBV14; cdr3_aa: CASSQLFVMETQYF; cdr3_nt: TGTGCCAGCAGCCAGCTCTTCGTCATGGAGACCCAGTACTTC
d_call: TRBD1; j_call: TRBJ1-6; clone_size: .; v_call: TRBV5-1; cdr3_aa: CASSLATGTGESPLHF; cdr3_nt: TGCGCCAGCAGTTTGGCCACGGGGACAGGAGAATCACCCCTCCACTTT
d_call: .; j_call: TRBJ2-6; clone_size: .; v_call: TRBV7-9; cdr3_aa: CASSATGSMDTEAF; cdr3_nt: TGTGCCAGCAGCGCAACAGGGTCGATGGACACTGAAGCTTTC
d_call: TRBD1; j_call: TRBJ2-3; clone_size: .; v_call: TRBV30; cdr3_aa: CAYTGVGTDTQYF; cdr3_nt: TGTGCCTACACAGGGGTAGGCACAGATACGCAGTATTTT
d_call: TRBD1; j_call: TRBJ1-5; clone_size: many; v_call: TRBV2; cdr3_aa: CARRDRSSNQPQHF; cdr3_nt: TGTGCCAGACGGGACAGAAGTAGCAATCAGCCCCAGCATTTT
d_call: TRBD2; j_call: TRBJ2-1; clone_size: many; v_call: TRBV7-3; cdr3_aa: CASGREGWNEQFF; cdr3_nt: TGTGCCAGCGGGCGGGAGGGCTGGAATGAGCAGTTCTTC
d_call: TRBD1; j_call: TRBJ2-5; clone_size: many; v_call: TRBV5-6; cdr3_aa: CASSPGTGAQETQYF; cdr3_nt: TGTGCCAGCAGCCCCGGGACAGGGGCGCAAGAGACCCAGTACTTC
d_call: .; j_call: TRBJ1-1; clone_size: .; v_call: TRBV20-1; cdr3_aa: CSVKDRGRDTEAFF; cdr3_nt: TGCAGTGTTAAAGATCGGGGGCGTGACACTGAAGCTTTCTTT
d_call: .; j_call: TRBJ2-6; clone_size: many; v_call: TRBV11-3; cdr3_aa: CASSFSGSHSGANVLTF; cdr3_nt: TGTGCCAGCAGCTTTTCCGGGAGCCACTCTGGGGCCAACGTCCTGACTTTC
d_call: .; j_call: TRBJ1-2; clone_size: many; v_call: TRBV2; cdr3_aa: CASSPNLPGTANNYGYTF; cdr3_nt: TGTGCCAGCAGCCCCAACCTCCCGGGAACAGCGAATAACTATGGCTACACCTTC
d_call: .; j_call: TRBJ1-2; clone_size: .; v_call: TRBV28; cdr3_aa: CASSLIEYYGYTF; cdr3_nt: TGTGCCAGCAGTTTGATAGAGTACTATGGCTACACCTTC
d_call: .; j_call: TRBJ2-3; clone_size: many; v_call: TRBV2; cdr3_aa: CASSLSSASTDTQYF; cdr3_nt: TGTGCCAGCAGTCTGTCTAGCGCTAGCACAGATACGCAGTATTTT
d_call: TRBD2; j_call: TRBJ2-1; clone_size: many; v_call: TRBV24-1; cdr3_aa: CATSDFPKGVAGGRSEQFF; cdr3_nt: TGTGCCACCAGTGATTTCCCCAAGGGAGTAGCGGGAGGTAGGTCTGAGCAGTTCTTC
d_call: TRBD1; j_call: TRBJ1-6; clone_size: many; v_call: TRBV27; cdr3_aa: CASSLSQGFNSPLHF; cdr3_nt: TGTGCCAGCAGTTTATCACAGGGGTTTAATTCACCCCTCCACTTT
d_call: .; j_call: TRBJ2-5; clone_size: many; v_call: TRBV20-1; cdr3_aa: CSARRGETQYF; cdr3_nt: TGCAGTGCTAGAAGGGGGGAGACCCAGTACTTC
d_call: TRBD2; j_call: TRBJ2-1; clone_size: many; v_call: TRBV15; cdr3_aa: CATSIGRGRRLAGAVGYDEQFF; cdr3_nt: TGTGCCACCAGCATCGGCAGGGGGCGCCGGCTAGCGGGAGCAGTGGGTTACGATGAGCAGTTCTTC
d_call: .; j_call: TRBJ1-5; clone_size: .; v_call: TRBV28; cdr3_aa: CASRQRGTNQPQHF; cdr3_nt: TGTGCCAGCAGACAGAGGGGGACAAATCAGCCCCAGCATTTT
d_call: TRBD1; j_call: TRBJ1-3; clone_size: few; v_call: TRBV6-1; cdr3_aa: CASKKQGTGNTIYF; cdr3_nt: TGTGCCAGCAAAAAACAGGGGACTGGAAACACCATATATTTT
d_call: TRBD1; j_call: TRBJ1-1; clone_size: few; v_call: TRBV19; cdr3_aa: CASSRIRDRDTEAFF; cdr3_nt: TGTGCCAGTAGTAGGATACGGGACAGAGACACTGAAGCTTTCTTT
d_call: .; j_call: TRBJ1-4; clone_size: .; v_call: TRBV20-1; cdr3_aa: CSARAGTSGAGELFF; cdr3_nt: TGCAGTGCTAGAGCCGGGACTAGCGGGGCTGGGGAACTGTTTTTT
d_call: .; j_call: TRBJ2-6; clone_size: many; v_call: TRBV11-2; cdr3_aa: CASSLGQGPSGANVLTF; cdr3_nt: TGTGCCAGCAGCTTAGGGCAGGGACCCTCTGGGGCCAACGTCCTGACTTTC
d_call: TRBD1; j_call: TRBJ1-5; clone_size: .; v_call: TRBV12-5; cdr3_aa: CASGLVGDRLSNQPQHF; cdr3_nt: TGTGCTAGTGGTTTAGTGGGGGACAGGCTTAGCAATCAGCCCCAGCATTTT
d_call: .; j_call: TRBJ2-1; clone_size: many; v_call: TRBV9; cdr3_aa: CASSVTTSPQFF; cdr3_nt: TGTGCCAGCAGCGTAACCACTAGTCCCCAGTTCTTC
d_call: .; j_call: TRBJ1-4; clone_size: .; v_call: TRBV4-2; cdr3_aa: CASSQGRGGGEKLFF; cdr3_nt: TGTGCCAGCAGCCAAGGCAGGGGAGGGGGTGAAAAACTGTTTTTT
d_call: .; j_call: TRBJ2-5; clone_size: many; v_call: TRBV7-9; cdr3_aa: CASSAVGETQYF; cdr3_nt: TGTGCCAGCAGCGCTGTCGGAGAGACCCAGTACTTC
d_call: TRBD1; j_call: TRBJ1-5; clone_size: .; v_call: TRBV6-1; cdr3_aa: CASSGRRRQGLAQPQHF; cdr3_nt: TGTGCCAGCAGCGGGAGGAGAAGACAGGGCCTAGCTCAGCCCCAGCATTTT
d_call: .; j_call: TRBJ2-5; clone_size: many; v_call: TRBV7-9; cdr3_aa: CASSLSVRRLPETQYF; cdr3_nt: TGTGCCAGCAGCTTATCGGTCCGTAGGCTCCCCGAGACCCAGTACTTC
d_call: TRBD2; j_call: TRBJ2-1; clone_size: many; v_call: TRBV10-1; cdr3_aa: CASSESTSGRNEQFF; cdr3_nt: TGCGCCAGCAGTGAGTCTACTAGCGGGAGGAATGAGCAGTTCTTC
d_call: TRBD2; j_call: TRBJ2-7; clone_size: once; v_call: TRBV15; cdr3_aa: CATSGLLAGVGEQYF; cdr3_nt: TGTGCCACCAGCGGACTACTAGCGGGAGTGGGGGAGCAGTACTTC
d_call: .; j_call: TRBJ2-7; clone_size: many; v_call: TRBV6-5; cdr3_aa: CASSYRSQGYEQYF; cdr3_nt: TGTGCCAGCAGTTACAGGTCGCAGGGCTACGAGCAGTACTTC
d_call: TRBD1; j_call: TRBJ2-7; clone_size: many; v_call: TRBV20-1; cdr3_aa: CSAKRGQGFSEQYF; cdr3_nt: TGCAGTGCCAAGAGGGGACAGGGATTTTCCGAGCAGTACTTC
d_call: .; j_call: TRBJ2-1; clone_size: many; v_call: TRBV4-1; cdr3_aa: CASSQDLVEGNNEQFF; cdr3_nt: TGCGCCAGCAGCCAAGATTTAGTGGAGGGAAACAATGAGCAGTTCTTC
d_call: .; j_call: TRBJ2-5; clone_size: many; v_call: TRBV5-1; cdr3_aa: CASSPRTEETQYF; cdr3_nt: TGCGCCAGCAGCCCACGGACAGAAGAGACCCAGTACTTC
d_call: .; j_call: TRBJ1-2; clone_size: many; v_call: TRBV5-6; cdr3_aa: CASSTGQLNYGYTF; cdr3_nt: TGTGCCAGCAGCACTGGACAGCTGAACTATGGCTACACCTTC
d_call: .; j_call: TRBJ2-3; clone_size: many; v_call: TRBV29-1; cdr3_aa: CSVETGTDTQYF; cdr3_nt: TGCAGCGTTGAAACTGGCACAGATACGCAGTATTTT
d_call: TRBD2; j_call: TRBJ2-7; clone_size: many; v_call: TRBV20-1; cdr3_aa: CSAGLAGSSSYEQYF; cdr3_nt: TGCAGTGCTGGACTAGCGGGATCGAGCTCCTACGAGCAGTACTTC
d_call: .; j_call: TRBJ1-3; clone_size: few; v_call: TRBV18; cdr3_aa: CASSPSASGNTIYF; cdr3_nt: TGTGCCAGCTCACCGTCGGCCTCTGGAAACACCATATATTTT
d_call: TRBD2; j_call: TRBJ2-1; clone_size: .; v_call: TRBV20-1; cdr3_aa: CSAATSGSNEQFF; cdr3_nt: TGCAGTGCGGCGACTAGCGGGAGCAATGAGCAGTTCTTC
d_call: TRBD1; j_call: TRBJ2-3; clone_size: many; v_call: TRBV10-1; cdr3_aa: CASSETGGTDTQYF; cdr3_nt: TGCGCCAGCAGTGAGACAGGGGGTACAGATACGCAGTATTTT
d_call: .; j_call: TRBJ2-7; clone_size: many; v_call: TRBV5-1; cdr3_aa: CASSLAQQGSYEQYF; cdr3_nt: TGCGCCAGCAGCTTGGCGCAGCAAGGCTCCTACGAGCAGTACTTC
d_call: .; j_call: TRBJ2-7; clone_size: .; v_call: TRBV12-3/TRBV12-4; cdr3_aa: CASTPGGFSYERYF; cdr3_nt: TGTGCCAGCACCCCCGGGGGATTTTCCTACGAGCGGTACTTC
d_call: .; j_call: TRBJ2-3; clone_size: many; v_call: TRBV24-1; cdr3_aa: CATSDFGRGDTDTQYF; cdr3_nt: TGTGCCACCAGTGATTTCGGCAGGGGCGACACAGATACGCAGTATTTT
d_call: .; j_call: TRBJ1-4; clone_size: many; v_call: TRBV9; cdr3_aa: CASSVERGQLEKLFF; cdr3_nt: TGTGCCAGCAGCGTAGAGAGGGGCCAACTGGAAAAACTGTTTTTT
d_call: .; j_call: TRBJ1-4; clone_size: few; v_call: TRBV28; cdr3_aa: CASSFPPWRSRSEKLFF; cdr3_nt: TGTGCCAGCAGTTTTCCCCCTTGGAGGAGCCGATCTGAAAAACTGTTTTTT
d_call: .; j_call: TRBJ2-5; clone_size: many; v_call: TRBV4-1; cdr3_aa: CASSREEVKETQYF; cdr3_nt: TGCGCCAGCAGCCGCGAGGAAGTAAAAGAGACCCAGTACTTC
d_call: TRBD2; j_call: TRBJ2-7; clone_size: many; v_call: TRBV7-2; cdr3_aa: CASSSRTSEQYEQYF; cdr3_nt: TGTGCCAGCAGCTCAAGGACTAGCGAGCAATATGAGCAGTACTTC
d_call: .; j_call: TRBJ2-1; clone_size: many; v_call: TRBV7-3; cdr3_aa: CASSLYRQSTYNEQFF; cdr3_nt: TGTGCCAGCAGCTTATACCGCCAGAGTACCTACAATGAGCAGTTCTTC
d_call: TRBD1; j_call: TRBJ1-2; clone_size: many; v_call: TRBV19; cdr3_aa: CASSSSGQSYGYTF; cdr3_nt: TGTGCCAGTAGTTCGTCGGGACAGTCCTATGGCTACACCTTC
d_call: .; j_call: TRBJ2-1; clone_size: many; v_call: TRBV29-1; cdr3_aa: CSVDEQFF; cdr3_nt: TGCAGCGTTGATGAGCAGTTCTTC
d_call: .; j_call: TRBJ2-2; clone_size: many; v_call: TRBV7-9; cdr3_aa: CASSLVSGAGELFF; cdr3_nt: TGTGCCAGCAGCTTAGTGAGTGGAGCCGGGGAGCTGTTTTTT
d_call: .; j_call: TRBJ2-5; clone_size: many; v_call: TRBV6-1; cdr3_aa: CASSEATGFVMETQYF; cdr3_nt: TGTGCCAGCAGTGAAGCGACGGGATTTGTAATGGAGACCCAGTACTTC
d_call: .; j_call: TRBJ2-5; clone_size: many; v_call: TRBV20-1; cdr3_aa: CSVRVEYQETQYF; cdr3_nt: TGCAGTGTGAGGGTGGAGTACCAAGAGACCCAGTACTTC